This T cell receptor beta chain stems from a study of T cell responses to AZD1222 COVID-19 vaccine. This CDR3 has 15 amino acids. V gave up 10 bases and J gave up 0 bases, with 16 bases separating them. CDR1 is LNHDA, CDR2 SQIVND, per germline (reference sequence). Some clones are missing from TCRdb's copy, which holds only in-frame ones; the method was immunoSEQ multiplex PCR. Among 150,000 to 200,000 clones listed, roughly 94% were seen once. As regards this clone: Antigen: not known.

Findings of the study overall: Reports indicate that nearly half of spike-specific TCRs are directed at unmutated variant regions. Spike-specific TCR breadth and depth grew following two AZD1222 doses. White British ancestry dominated among donors, who included more females, and clonal diversity was possibly underestimated. At 160-218 and 743-854, vaccine-associated CD4 TCRs were dominant, and they spanned spike.

Source: peripheral blood, taken on day 0 of AZD1222 vaccination. The clonotype originates from an adult in good health. The chain combines TRBV19 with TRBJ1-3, with a weak D call TRBD1 (5 bases). The CDR3 loop reads CATRVGPFSGNTIYF. The CDR3 coding sequence is TGTGCCACCAGGGTGGGGCCCTTCTCTGGAAACACCATATATTTT.